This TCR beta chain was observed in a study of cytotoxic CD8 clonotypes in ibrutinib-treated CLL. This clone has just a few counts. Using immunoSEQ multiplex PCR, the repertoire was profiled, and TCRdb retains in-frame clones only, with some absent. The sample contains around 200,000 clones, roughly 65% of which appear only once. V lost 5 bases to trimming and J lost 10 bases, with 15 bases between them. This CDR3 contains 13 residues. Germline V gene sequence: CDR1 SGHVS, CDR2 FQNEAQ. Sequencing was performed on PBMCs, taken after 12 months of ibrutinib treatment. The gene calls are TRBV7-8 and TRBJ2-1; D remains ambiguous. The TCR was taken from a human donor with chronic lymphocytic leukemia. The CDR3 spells CASSPKGVREQFF. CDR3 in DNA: TGTGCCAGCAGCCCCAAGGGCGTCCGGGAGCAGTTCTTC.